This T cell receptor beta chain is from a study of T cells after yellow fever vaccination (dated by TCRdb to the late 2010s). Study-wide context: The SMART-Seq v4 Ultra Low Input RNA kit was used to prepare libraries from fractions with low cell numbers. Blood samples were taken at several timepoints before and after primary and secondary immunization, and bulk PBMC replicates and cell subsets were isolated. Two healthy male donors, one aged 18 to 30 and one aged 30 to 40 years, made up the cohort. To follow T-cell clones before and after primary and booster YFV17D yellow fever vaccination, bulk TCR alpha and beta repertoires were sequenced over time.

The treatment or condition label, as the study defines it: live attenuated yellow fever vaccine strain. At every blood-draw timepoint, two biological replicates of bulk PBMCs were collected. A standard Ficoll-Paque protocol was used to isolate PBMCs from peripheral blood. TriZol was used to extract RNA from bulk PBMCs, CD4 and CD8 fractions, and dextramer-positive and dextramer-negative fractions. Synthesis of TCR cDNA relied on 5'RACE template switching, a step that introduced a universal primer site along with unique molecular identifiers. cDNA synthesis was primed from both the TCR alpha and TCR beta constant segments. Libraries were amplified in two PCR steps, with sample barcodes and sequencing adapters added in the second step. Sequencing of the libraries was done on either Illumina HiSeq 2500 (2x100 bp) or NovaSeq (2x150 bp). In the authors' own workflow: MIGEC handled demultiplexing of reads and collapsing into UMI consensus sequences, while MiXCR performed V(D)J alignment. Vaccine-responding clonotypes were defined with edgeR using replicate PBMC samples, requiring FDR below 0.01 and a log2 fold change above 5 up to day 15. CD4 or CD8 identity was assigned to each bulk clonotype according to whether the clonotype was present at higher abundance in the sequenced CD4 repertoire or the sequenced CD8 repertoire. TCRdb itself trimmed the public reads at Q25 with fastp, ran MiXCR and retained productive beta chains. For every CDR3 protein sequence, its rows merge into one entry that carries the most common genes and DNA. TCRdb, not the authors, supplied the V and J calls. This sample is represented by roughly 520,000 distinct CDR3 sequences; 21% of them were singletons. The biggest ten clones account for around 17% of the sample.

General study outcomes and caveats: FACS-sorted repertoires could contain abundant contaminating clonotypes from the bulk population, so computational filtering was required. A small fraction of clonotypes appeared in both the CD4 and CD8 compartments, likely as a result of convergent recombination. Compared with the primary T-cell response, the secondary T-cell response was weaker but faster, peaking on day 5 rather than day 15. After the booster, most clones that had expanded after primary vaccination were detected again (around 96% of CD4 and 88% of CD8), suggesting broad maintenance of memory. Only a couple of donors were included in the study, so the extent to which the findings can be generalized is limited.

Per the germline V gene, SGHTA is the CDR1 and FQGNSA is the CDR2. The CDR3 covers 14 residues, taking in both the cysteine and the phenylalanine. The only DNA kept is the CDR3, 42 bases in frame from the first base. The V end loses 1 base and the J end loses 8 bases, and a stretch of 14 bases separates them. This clonotype was observed a few times. No antigen is known for it. No much larger clone exists at a distance of one base, and base qualities are not known. The clonotype originates from a man between 18 and 29 years old who received the YFV17D yellow fever vaccine. The rearranged segments are TRBV7-2 and TRBJ1-2; the best D guess is TRBD1, with 5 bases matching. Sequencing used PBMCs, obtained 20 to 25 days after the first yellow fever vaccination. The DNA is as follows: TGTGCCAGCAGCTTAGTCCTTTCAGGGTACGGCTACACCTTC. This yields the protein CASSLVLSGYGYTF. Here the CDR3 is joined to the reference TRBV7-2 and TRBJ1-2 genes, and the full variable domain is: GAGVSQSPSNKVTEKGKDVELRCDPISGHTALYWYRQSLGQGLEFLIYFQGNSAPDKSGLPSDRFSAERTGGSVSTLTIQRTQQEDSAVYLCASSLVLSGYGYTFGSGTRLTVV.